This entry lists 16 T cell receptor beta chains sequenced from one sample in a study of Graves' ophthalmopathy and Graves' hyperthyroidism. RNA transcripts were the template, and TCR beta CDR3 regions were amplified from them. After a first-round RT-PCR with HTBI primers, a second-round multiplex PCR was run. TCRdb redid the calling of the multiplex PCR reads with MiXCR, one entry per CDR3 protein. This table holds hundreds of thousands of distinct CDR3 sequences, 40% found once. Sequenced sample: peripheral blood. The origin of the receptors is an adult man with Graves' ophthalmopathy.

In its sample, this clonotype was seen a few times. This rearrangement joins TRBV11-2 to TRBJ1-2; a weak D match, TRBD1 (6 bases). The CDR3 is made up of 14 amino acids. V was clipped by 1 base and J by 6 bases, with 12 bases between them. Germline CDR1 SGHAT, CDR2 FQNNGV. CDR3 protein: CASSLVRGLNGYTF. CDR3 DNA sequence: TGTGCCAGCAGCTTAGTTAGGGGGTTGAATGGCTACACCTTC.

This clonotype was recorded many times. The V gene is TRBV2, the J gene TRBJ1-1; D might be TRBD1 (6 bases). V lost 8 bases, J lost 1 base, and 14 bases lay in between. CDR3 size: 14 residues. CDR1 and CDR2 from the germline V gene are SNHLY and FYNNEI. The CDR3 reads CASEKSTGNTEAFF. For the CDR3, the DNA is TGTGCCAGCGAAAAGTCGACAGGGAACACTGAAGCTTTCTTT.

This rearrangement joins TRBV11-2 to TRBJ2-3; 12 bases fit TRBD2. The V and J ends lost 5 bases and 1 base, in that order; junction bases with no gene match: 4. Germline assignment: CDR1 SGHAT and CDR2 FQNNGV. The CDR3 consists of 16 residues. Here the CDR3 reads CASSPWTSGGTDTQYF. The CDR3 bases are TGTGCCAGCAGCCCGTGGACTAGCGGGGGCACAGATACGCAGTATTTT.

V and J are TRBV2 and TRBJ2-7, with 10 bases matching TRBD1. The CDR3 runs 15 residues. The V gene end was trimmed by 6 bases and the J gene end by 3 bases; junction bases not matched to a gene: 8. Germline V gene sequence: CDR1 SNHLY, CDR2 FYNNEI. For the CDR3, the DNA is TGTGCCAGCAGGGGGTACTGGACAGGGGGCTACGAGCAGTACTTC. Its protein product is CASRGYWTGGYEQYF.

A remark on this clonotype: The junction does not match germline at one end; this may be a read error. The V gene is TRBV7-2, the J gene TRBJ2-5; TRBD1 agrees at 9 bases. This CDR3 region has 14 residues. The germline V gene has CDR1 SGHTA and CDR2 FQGNSA. Here the CDR3 DNA reads TGCGCCAGCAGCCAAAACAGGGGGCGAGAGACCCAGTACTTC. It translates to CASSQNRGRETQYF.

To note about this clonotype: The germline gene is not matched at one end of the junction; a read error may be the cause. J is TRBJ1-2 and V is TRBV2; D gene uncertain. The CDR3 totals 15 residues. Looked up from germline, CDR1 is SNHLY and CDR2 is FYNNEI. CDR3 coding DNA: TGTACCAGCTCGTCTAAGACGAATCCTAACTATGGCTACACCTTC. Amino acid sequence: CTSSSKTNPNYGYTF.

This clonotype appeared a few times. The rearrangement links TRBV5-1 to TRBJ2-7; tentatively, D is TRBD2 (6 bases). This CDR3 is built from 15 residues. Germline lookup yields CDR1 SGHRS and CDR2 YFSETQ. V was trimmed by 4 bases and J by 2 bases, leaving 16 bases between them. The CDR3: CASSPAGGRTYEQYF. For the CDR3, the DNA is TGCGCCAGCAGCCCCGCAGGAGGGCGGACCTACGAGCAGTACTTC. Full variable domain (rest looked up from reference TRBV5-1 and TRBJ2-7): KAGVTQTPRYLIKTRGQQVTLSCSPISGHRSVSWYQQTPGQGLQFLFEYFSETQRNKGNFPGRFSGRQFSNSRSEMNVSTLELGDSALYLCASSPAGGRTYEQYFGPGTRLTVT.

This clonotype was seen ten or more times. The chain combines TRBV19 with TRBJ1-5, with 7 bases identical to TRBD1. The J segment lost 6 bases and the V segment lost 5 bases, leaving 4 bases of the junction unmatched. The germline V gene encodes CDR1 LNHDA and CDR2 SQIVND (reference sequence). This CDR3 region has 13 residues. The CDR3 DNA sequence: TGTGCCAGTAGTGAGGGGGCTGGTCAGCCCCAGCATTTT. Its translation is CASSEGAGQPQHF.

This clonotype was counted at least ten times. The chain combines TRBV29-1 with TRBJ1-5; D unclear. The CDR3 spans 14 residues. Germline CDR1 reads SQVTM; CDR2 reads ANQGSEA. Trimming cost V 8 bases and J 0 bases, with 14 bases left between them. The chain's CDR3 is CSRFRIHSNQPQHF. The DNA for the CDR3 is TGCAGCCGCTTCCGGATTCATAGCAATCAGCCCCAGCATTTT. The full variable domain, with the rest looked up from reference TRBV29-1 and TRBJ1-5, is SAVISQKPSRDICQRGTSLTIQCQVDSQVTMMFWYRQQPGQSLTLIATANQGSEATYESGFVIDKFPISRPNLTFSTLTVSNMSPEDSSIYLCSRFRIHSNQPQHFGDGTRLSIL.

This clonotype appeared once. The rearrangement uses TRBV29-1 and TRBJ2-2; 7 bases map to TRBD1. Germline V lookup: CDR1 SQVTM, CDR2 ANQGSEA. The CDR3 extends over 13 amino acids. V lost 7 bases, J lost 4 bases, and 6 bases stayed unmatched. CDR3 coding DNA: TGCAGCGCCCGGGACAGCGGCACCGGGGAGCTGTTTTTT. It encodes CSARDSGTGELFF.

This clonotype was detected a few times. The chain recombines TRBV20-1 with TRBJ1-4, with 8 bases matching TRBD1. CDR1 and CDR2 from the germline V gene are DFQATT and SNEGSKA (reference sequence). The CDR3 totals 18 residues. For the CDR3, the DNA is TGCAGCGCCTACAAACTTCAGGGGGCACGGGCAACTAATGAAAAACTGTTTTTT. Its protein product is CSAYKLQGARATNEKLFF.

This clonotype showed up many times. This chain joins TRBV7-2 and TRBJ1-1; unclear D gene. Germline CDR1 is SGHTA and CDR2 is FQGNSA. The CDR3 sequence is 14 residues long. Trimming took off 5 bases at V and 0 bases at J, with 10 bases between the two ends. The CDR3 reads CASSRSPMNTEAFF. The CDR3 region has the DNA TGTGCCAGCAGCCGATCGCCGATGAACACTGAAGCTTTCTTT. The whole variable domain, filled in from reference TRBV7-2 and TRBJ1-1, reads GAGVSQSPSNKVTEKGKDVELRCDPISGHTALYWYRQSLGQGLEFLIYFQGNSAPDKSGLPSDRFSAERTGGSVSTLTIQRTQQEDSAVYLCASSRSPMNTEAFFGQGTRLTVV.

The chain combines TRBV7-2 with TRBJ1-4; 7 bases line up with TRBD1. Germline V gene data show CDR1 as SGHTA and CDR2 as FQGNSA. The CDR3 length is 15 residues. V was pared by 5 bases and J by 7 bases, with 10 bases of the junction left unmatched. The CDR3 nucleotides are TGTGCCAGCAGCCGTTCATCAGGGGGAGGTGAAAAACTGTTTTTT. This gives the protein CASSRSSGGGEKLFF.

The rearrangement joins TRBV7-2 to TRBJ2-7; D gene uncertain. CDR1 and CDR2 from the germline V gene are SGHTA and FQGNSA. Trimming removed 1 base at V and 0 bases at J, with 16 bases between. The CDR3 totals 17 residues. Written as DNA, the CDR3 is TGTGCCAGCAGCTTAGTTTTAGGGCAGGCAAGCTCCTACGAGCAGTACTTC. Translating gives CASSLVLGQASSYEQYF.

This clonotype was seen many times. This chain joins TRBV7-2 and TRBJ1-5; D is undetermined. The germline V gene encodes CDR1 SGHTA and CDR2 FQGNSA. Deletions cut 1 base from V and 3 bases from J, with 10 bases between. CDR3 length: 15 residues. As DNA, the CDR3 is TGTGCCAGCAGCTTAGTCTCGGAGACCAATCAGCCCCAGCATTTT. This translates into CASSLVSETNQPQHF.

This clonotype was recorded a few times. This chain joins TRBV20-1 and TRBJ2-7; no clear D. V was shortened by 3 bases and J by 6 bases, with 18 bases between the two germline ends. In germline, CDR1 is DFQATT, CDR2 SNEGSKA (reference sequence). The CDR3 is 14 residues long. CDR3 nucleotides: TGCAGTGCTAGTGCTGATACGACCGTGGTCGAGCAGTACTTC. Its protein is CSASADTTVVEQYF.